These T cell receptor beta chains were read from a single sample in a study of shared clonotypes between healthy human individuals. Here immunoSEQ multiplex PCR was the method, and the copy in TCRdb shows in-frame clones only, minus some. The sample lists under 1,100,000 clones, about 80% seen once, with approximately 1.5% in the top ten. The sample was memory CD4+ T cells sorted from blood. These receptors all stem from a man between 18 and 35 years old in good health. Both conserved end residues are part of each CDR3. Fields, in order: clone size, J gene, V gene, D gene, CDR3 protein, CDR3 DNA. A D gene is named only where the DNA matches it firmly. Some rows have no size entry. The others give once, few or many, or a class for an expanded clone.

>NA|TRBJ2-5|TRBV4-1|NA
CASSQEGVLETQYF
TGCGCCAGCAGCCAAGAGGGGGTTTTGGAGACCCAGTACTTC
>NA|TRBJ2-7|TRBV7-7|TRBD1
CASSLATGDQQYF
TGTGCTAGCAGCTTAGCGACAGGGGACCAACAGTACTTC
>NA|TRBJ2-7|TRBV13|TRBD1
CASSFTRTGLRYEQYF
TGTGCCAGCAGCTTTACTCGGACAGGGCTTCGGTACGAGCAGTACTTC
>NA|TRBJ2-3|TRBV5-1|NA
CASSLEYATDTQYF
TGCGCCAGCAGCTTGGAATACGCTACAGATACGCAGTATTTT
>NA|TRBJ1-6|TRBV6-5|NA
CASSWEGKNSPLHF
TGTGCCAGCAGTTGGGAGGGGAAGAATTCACCCCTCCACTTT
>NA|TRBJ2-1|TRBV11-2|TRBD2
CASSLYPSGTYEQFF
TGTGCCAGCAGCTTATATCCTAGCGGGACCTATGAGCAGTTCTTC
>NA|TRBJ2-6|TRBV6-5|TRBD1
CASSRQGLGANVLTF
TGTGCCAGCAGCCGACAGGGTCTTGGGGCCAACGTCCTGACTTTC
>few|TRBJ2-5|TRBV6-1|NA
CASSASFGAGATNGETQYF
TGTGCCAGCAGTGCCAGCTTTGGGGCGGGGGCCACTAATGGAGAGACCCAGTACTTC
>NA|TRBJ2-4|TRBV6-1|TRBD1
CASSTGVSIQYF
TGTGCCAGTAGCACAGGGGTAAGCATTCAGTACTTC
>NA|TRBJ1-2|TRBV27|NA
CASRKPGTAGDGYTF
TGTGCCAGCAGAAAGCCCGGGACGGCGGGGGATGGCTACACCTTC
>once|TRBJ1-5|TRBV5-6|TRBD1
CASSWGTGSNQPQHF
TGTGCCAGCAGCTGGGGGACAGGGAGCAATCAGCCCCAGCATTTT
>NA|TRBJ2-5|TRBV27|TRBD2
CAIAPGLAWETQYF
TGTGCCATCGCGCCGGGACTAGCATGGGAGACCCAGTACTTC
>NA|TRBJ2-1|TRBV7-3|TRBD1
CASSLTLRSARGSEQFF
TGTGCCAGCAGCTTAACGTTAAGGTCAGCCAGGGGGTCTGAGCAGTTCTTC
>NA|TRBJ1-5|TRBV9|TRBD1
CASSQGEGYGQPQHF
TGTGCCAGCAGCCAGGGGGAGGGATACGGTCAGCCCCAGCATTTT
>NA|TRBJ2-1|TRBV9|TRBD2
CASSVGGLVLGEQFF
TGTGCCAGCAGCGTTGGGGGACTAGTCTTAGGTGAGCAGTTCTTC
>NA|TRBJ2-7|TRBV10-3|NA
CAIMDSAPGEQYF
TGTGCCATCATGGACAGCGCGCCGGGGGAGCAGTACTTC
>NA|TRBJ2-3|TRBV5-1|TRBD2
CASSISGSGYTQYF
TGCGCCAGCAGCATTAGCGGGAGTGGGTATACGCAGTATTTT
>few|TRBJ1-5|TRBV30|NA
CAWSPSGGGPQHF
TGTGCCTGGAGCCCTTCCGGGGGTGGGCCCCAGCATTTT
>NA|TRBJ2-1|TRBV28|NA
CASSLGGHLPDTPQGFF
TGTGCCAGCAGTTTGGGGGGTCACCTACCTGACACACCCCAGGGGTTCTTC
>NA|TRBJ1-2|TRBV18|NA
CASSPGQGSVRGYTF
TGTGCCAGCTCACCGGGGCAGGGTTCAGTTCGGGGCTACACCTTC
>few|TRBJ1-6|TRBV7-2|TRBD1
CASRKGADNSPLHF
TGTGCCAGCCGTAAGGGGGCTGATAATTCACCCCTCCACTTT
>NA|TRBJ2-7|TRBV19|NA
CASSLSGEDEQYF
TGTGCCAGTAGTCTCTCGGGGGAGGACGAGCAGTACTTC
>NA|TRBJ1-4|TRBV7-9|TRBD1
CASSPGTGGDEKLFF
TGTGCCAGCAGCCCCGGGACAGGGGGAGACGAAAAACTGTTTTTT
>few|TRBJ1-4|TRBV28|NA
CASSPPGSKTNEKLFF
TGTGCCAGCAGTCCGCCTGGCTCCAAAACTAATGAAAAACTGTTTTTT
>few|TRBJ1-1|TRBV4-3|NA
CASSQDRVRAFF
TGCGCCAGCAGCCAAGACCGCGTCAGGGCTTTCTTT
>NA|TRBJ2-3|TRBV5-4|TRBD2
CASSLLGLEADTQYF
TGTGCCAGCAGCTTGTTAGGACTAGAAGCAGATACGCAGTATTTT
>NA|TRBJ2-7|TRBV4-2|NA
CASLGTPFRREQYF
TGTGCCAGTCTCGGGACCCCATTCCGTAGGGAGCAGTACTTC
>few|TRBJ1-4|TRBV30|NA
CAWTSPGRGEKLFF
TGTGCCTGGACTTCCCCGGGGCGGGGTGAAAAACTGTTTTTT
>NA|TRBJ2-7|TRBV5-1|TRBD1
CASSTGEMGRTYEQYF
TGCGCCAGCAGCACAGGGGAAATGGGGAGAACCTACGAGCAGTACTTC
>NA|TRBJ1-6|TRBV30|NA
CAWSLNSPLHF
TGTGCCTGGAGTTTGAATTCACCCCTCCACTTT
>NA|TRBJ2-3|TRBV11-3|TRBD1
CASSYGQGVTDTQYF
TGTGCCAGCAGCTATGGACAGGGAGTGACAGATACGCAGTATTTT
>NA|TRBJ2-7|TRBV30|TRBD1
CAWSVLQGAYEQYF
TGTGCCTGGAGTGTATTGCAGGGGGCGTACGAGCAGTACTTC
>NA|TRBJ2-1|TRBV27|TRBD2
CASSFQVSGSRYNEQFF
TGTGCCAGCAGTTTCCAGGTTAGCGGGAGCCGATACAATGAGCAGTTCTTC
>NA|TRBJ1-1|TRBV6-5|NA
CASRVSGQMNTEAFF
TGTGCCAGCAGGGTATCGGGACAAATGAACACTGAAGCTTTCTTT
>NA|TRBJ1-2|TRBV19|TRBD1
CASYRTGGAPGRGYTF
TGTGCCAGTTATCGGACAGGGGGCGCCCCCGGTCGGGGCTACACCTTC
>NA|TRBJ2-7|TRBV30|TRBD2
CAWHVAGGPYEQYF
TGTGCCTGGCATGTAGCGGGGGGACCCTACGAGCAGTACTTC
>NA|TRBJ2-1|TRBV6-7|TRBD2
CASSSPQAGGPRVSYNEQFF
TGTGCCAGCAGTTCACCTCAAGCGGGAGGGCCGAGGGTTTCCTACAATGAGCAGTTCTTC
>NA|TRBJ1-5|TRBV30|NA
CAWSVQAGQPQHF
TGTGCCTGGAGTGTACAGGCTGGGCAGCCCCAGCATTTT
>NA|TRBJ1-3|TRBV6-5|TRBD1
CASSYGTGTSGNTIYF
TGTGCCAGCAGTTACGGGACAGGGACCTCTGGAAACACCATATATTTT
>NA|TRBJ1-1|TRBV4-1|TRBD1
CASSQHPGGEAFF
TGCGCCAGCAGCCAACATCCAGGGGGCGAGGCTTTCTTT
>NA|TRBJ2-5|TRBV5-4|NA
CASSFDRQETQYF
TGTGCCAGCAGCTTTGACAGACAAGAGACCCAGTACTTC
>NA|TRBJ1-1|TRBV2|NA
CASSEPGTTEAFF
TGTGCCAGCAGTGAGCCAGGGACAACTGAAGCTTTCTTT
>NA|TRBJ1-6|TRBV28|TRBD1
CATPSDRAKNNSPLHF
TGTGCCACCCCAAGTGACAGGGCCAAAAATAATTCACCCCTCCACTTT
>few|TRBJ1-2|TRBV27|NA
CASRGGGAFNYGYTF
TGTGCCAGCAGAGGGGGAGGGGCCTTTAACTATGGCTACACCTTC
>NA|TRBJ1-2|TRBV19|TRBD1
CASTLGTGGMGTF
TGTGCCAGTACCCTTGGGACAGGGGGAATGGGCACCTTC
>NA|TRBJ2-1|TRBV10-3|TRBD2
CATGSGTSGSNEQFF
TGTGCCACCGGGTCAGGGACTAGCGGGAGTAATGAGCAGTTCTTC
>NA|TRBJ2-7|TRBV18|TRBD2
CASSPIFPSGVHEQYF
TGTGCCAGCTCACCGATATTTCCTAGCGGGGTTCACGAGCAGTACTTC
>few|TRBJ2-2|TRBV11-2|NA
CASSLRASGGPNTGELFF
TGTGCCAGCAGCTTAAGGGCCTCCGGGGGGCCGAACACCGGGGAGCTGTTTTTT
>NA|TRBJ1-1|TRBV6-5|NA
CASRSGHKNTEAFF
TGTGCCAGCAGATCGGGACATAAGAACACTGAAGCTTTCTTT
>once|TRBJ1-2|TRBV14|NA
CASSPGQYGYTF
TGTGCCAGCAGCCCAGGACAGTATGGCTACACCTTC
>few|TRBJ1-1|TRBV19|NA
CASSIRGYEAFF
TGTGCCAGTAGTATAAGGGGTTATGAAGCTTTCTTT
>NA|TRBJ1-2|TRBV4-3|NA
CASSPQTGIINYGYTF
TGCGCCAGCAGCCCCCAGACAGGCATTATTAACTATGGCTACACCTTC
>NA|TRBJ2-6|TRBV28|NA
CASSQGFPGANVLTF
TGTGCCAGCAGTCAGGGGTTCCCTGGGGCCAACGTCCTGACTTTC